What follows describes a single T cell receptor beta chain. This record belongs to a study of T cell changes during pregnancy in multiple sclerosis. Germline lookup yields CDR1 GTSNPN and CDR2 SVGIG (reference sequence). The CDR3 loop spans 12 amino acids. J gave up 5 bases and V 3 bases, and 1 base lay outside the gene matches. Some clones are missing from TCRdb's copy, which holds only in-frame ones; the method was immunoSEQ multiplex PCR. Of 100,000 to 110,000 clones in the sample, 92% were seen once. This rearrangement joins TRBV30 to TRBJ2-7; TRBD1 aligns across 10 bases. The sequencing used peripheral blood, collected after pregnancy. This receptor was obtained from a female donor with multiple sclerosis, enrolled in a pregnancy study. DNA of the CDR3: TGTGCCTGGAGGACAGGGGGCCACGAGCAGTACTTC. It is translated as CAWRTGGHEQYF.